Shown below are 4 T cell receptor beta chains from a single sample sequenced in a study of naive and memory T cell subsets. Two oligonucleotides, mixed equimolar, formed the beta constant-region primer covering TRBC1 and TRBC2. TCRdb recomputed calls from the UMI-ligation and nested PCR reads with MiXCR, one row per CDR3 protein. The repertoire holds around 160,000 distinct CDR3 sequences, over 15% seen once, with about 0.13% in the top ten. Material: naive CD4+ T cells from blood. The receptor source for this set is a human donor in good health.

This clonotype came up many times. The chain has TRBV28 and TRBJ2-1; 15 nucleotides line up with TRBD2. V shed 7 bases, J shed 9 bases, and the junction held 7 bases outside the gene matches. Germline loops: CDR1 MDHEN, CDR2 SYDVKM. The CDR3 spans 15 residues. The CDR3 DNA follows: TGTGCCAGCACCGGGACTAGCGGGAGGTTTGGTGAGCAGTTCTTC. This encodes CASTGTSGRFGEQFF.

Regarding this clonotype: Compared with germline, one end of the junction differs, possibly owing to a read error. The chain employs TRBV18 and TRBJ2-1, with D possibly matching TRBD1 (5 bases). Germline values: CDR1 KGHSH, CDR2 LQKENI. The CDR3 spans 12 residues. The CDR3: CASSPSVRERVF. The DNA for the CDR3 is TGTGCCAGCTCACCATCAGTCAGGGAAAGGGTCTTC.

The rearrangement joins TRBV19 to TRBJ2-7; tentatively, D is TRBD1 (5 bases). This CDR3 region has 12 residues. V was trimmed by 4 bases and J by 7 bases, leaving 11 bases between them. CDR1 is LNHDA, CDR2 SQIVND, per germline (reference sequence). The CDR3 DNA follows: TGTGCCAGTAGTAGTCCAGGGCGGGAGCAGTACTTC. Encoded protein: CASSSPGREQYF.

The J gene is TRBJ2-7, the V gene TRBV7-2, with 11 bases lining up with TRBD2. Germline values: CDR1 SGHTA, CDR2 FQGNSA. The CDR3 is made up of 15 amino acids. With V trimmed by 5 bases and J by 4 bases, 7 bases remained unmatched. The CDR3 DNA reads TGTGCCAGCAGCGCCACCGCTAGCGGGAGGTACGAGCAGTACTTC. Its translation is CASSATASGRYEQYF.